This T cell receptor (beta chain) emerged from a study of a mutant IDH1 vaccine in newly diagnosed glioma. Turning to the study itself: Beforehand, treatment had been radiotherapy, temozolomide, or both; the majority received both.

This clone has a handful of counts. Its antigen is not known. The data were produced by immunoSEQ multiplex PCR, yet TCRdb's version contains in-frame clones alone and is incomplete. The sample has some 33,000 clones, approximately 50% seen once. Time point of the sample: week 5, during vaccination. It was 300 ug of mutant IDH1 20-mer peptide that made up each vaccine dose, given with topical imiquimod. Trimming left V 2 bases short and J 5 bases short, with 10 bases between. The CDR3 is made up of 13 amino acids. CDR1 is SGHTA, CDR2 FQGNSA, per germline. Study results and limitations: With respect to changes in top peripheral T cell clonotypes, pseudoprogression seemed unrelated.

This specimen consisted of PBMCs, obtained from a glioma patient whose treatment included an IDH1 peptide vaccine. The clonotype originates from a woman aged 18 to 35 with glioma. The chain joins TRBV7-2 to TRBJ2-7; D unclear. DNA for the CDR3: TGTGCCAGCAGCTTATCATGGCTGGACGAGCAGTACTTC. Its protein product is CASSLSWLDEQYF.